Below, 27 T cell receptor beta chains from the same sample are listed, as sequenced in a study of T cell clones after liver transplantation. Produced via immunoSEQ multiplex PCR; TCRdb's table is partial and in-frame only. The sample includes around 70,000 clones, 92% of them seen just once. The sequences come from CD4+ T cells from blood, collected around 25 months after liver transplant. These receptors were taken from a human patient who received a liver transplant. Some T cells may be transferred from the graft donor.

This chain joins TRBV14 and TRBJ1-1; 7 positions agree with TRBD1. Germline CDR1 is SGHDN and CDR2 is FVKESK. With V trimmed by 4 bases and J by 3 bases, 5 bases remained unmatched. The CDR3 sequence is 14 residues long. The CDR3 here is CASSRQGGDTEAFF. For the CDR3, the DNA is TGTGCCAGCAGCCGACAGGGAGGGGACACTGAAGCTTTCTTT. The full variable domain, with the rest looked up from reference TRBV14 and TRBJ1-1, is EAGVTQFPSHSVIEKGQTVTLRCDPISGHDNLYWYRRVMGKEIKFLLHFVKESKQDESGMPNNRFLAERTGGTYSTLKVQPAELEDSGVYFCASSRQGGDTEAFFGQGTRLTVV.

V and J are TRBV11-3 and TRBJ2-1; D may be TRBD1 (6 bases). The CDR3 contains 14 residues. The germline V gene encodes CDR1 SGHNT and CDR2 YENEEA. V lost 7 bases and J lost 4, with 14 bases in between. The CDR3 DNA is TGTGCCAGCACCCTAACTGACAGGTACAATGAGCAGTTCTTC. Translated: CASTLTDRYNEQFF. The variable domain in full, with the rest retrieved from reference TRBV11-3 and TRBJ2-1, is EAGVVQSPRYKIIEKKQPVAFWCNPISGHNTLYWYLQNLGQGPELLIRYENEEAVDDSQLPKDRFSAERLKGVDSTLKIQPAELGDSAVYLCASTLTDRYNEQFFGPGTRLTVL.

V usage is TRBV5-1 and J usage is TRBJ2-7; D ambiguous. Looked up from germline, CDR1 is SGHRS and CDR2 is YFSETQ. Trimming removed 2 bases at V and 5 bases at J, with 11 bases between. The CDR3 consists of 13 residues. As DNA, the CDR3 is TGCGCCAGCAGCTTTCAGCTAGGACACGAGCAGTACTTC. It encodes CASSFQLGHEQYF.

V is TRBV14 and J is TRBJ1-5; no reliable D call. Germline CDR1 and CDR2: SGHDN and FVKESK. This CDR3 has 12 amino acids. V lost 2 bases and J lost 12, with 11 bases in between. The CDR3 DNA reads TGTGCCAGCAGCCAATCCACTGGGCTCCAGCATTTT. Its translation is CASSQSTGLQHF.

The CDR3 protein is CASSPSTANTEAFF. For the CDR3, the DNA is TGTGCCAGCTCACCCTCGACAGCGAACACTGAAGCTTTCTTT. This sequence joins TRBV19 and TRBJ1-1; the D gene is possibly TRBD1 (5 bases). The CDR3 totals 14 residues. The germline gives CDR1 LNHDA, CDR2 SQIVND (reference sequence). Between the trimmed V and J ends, which lost 9 bases and 1 base, there was a span of 15 bases.

The chain has TRBV7-2 and TRBJ1-1; 7 bases match TRBD1. Germline V lookup: CDR1 SGHTA, CDR2 FQGNSA. The CDR3 is made up of 15 amino acids. With V trimmed by 4 bases and J by 1 base, 6 bases remained unmatched. CDR3 sequence reads: CASSSRRTGNTEAFF. The CDR3 DNA sequence: TGTGCCAGCAGCTCAAGACGGACAGGGAACACTGAAGCTTTCTTT.

The rearrangement joins TRBV10-1 to TRBJ1-4; no reliable D call. Germline V gives CDR1 WNHNN, CDR2 SYGVQD (reference sequence). V was trimmed by 3 bases and J by 7 bases, leaving 9 bases between them. The CDR3 extends over 13 amino acids. CDR3 region: CASSDGNGEKLFF. The CDR3 DNA reads TGCGCCAGCAGTGATGGCAACGGTGAAAAACTGTTTTTT.

This chain joins TRBV5-1 and TRBJ2-3, with 7 bases fitting TRBD1. This CDR3 has 14 amino acids. Germline CDR1 reads SGHRS; CDR2 reads YFSETQ. The V segment lost 4 bases and the J segment 4 bases; nucleotides outside the gene matches: 6. The CDR3 DNA reads TGCGCCAGCAGCCTAAGGACAGGCGCAGATACGCAGTATTTT. This encodes CASSLRTGADTQYF.

CDR3 nucleotide sequence: TGTGCCAGCAGCCAAGATATGGTTGGTGAGCAGTTCTTC. Translation gives CASSQDMVGEQFF. The chain joins TRBV4-2 to TRBJ2-1; D call uncertain. Germline assignment: CDR1 LGHNA and CDR2 YNFKEQ. The CDR3 extends over 13 amino acids. V shed 0 bases and J shed 9 bases, with 9 bases lying between them.

The rearrangement links TRBV28 to TRBJ1-3; D is possibly TRBD1 (6 bases). The germline CDR1 and CDR2 sequences are MDHEN and SYDVKM. The CDR3 is 16 amino acids. The germline V and J ends were trimmed by 3 bases and 0 bases, with 12 bases remaining between them. The CDR3 nucleotides are TGTGCCAGCAGTTTTGGGGGGCGTTTCTCTGGAAACACCATATATTTT. It yields the protein CASSFGGRFSGNTIYF.

The V and J genes are TRBV5-4 and TRBJ1-3, with 7 nucleotides matching TRBD1. The ends lost 4 bases at V and 1 base at J; junction bases unmatched: 11. The CDR3 contains 17 residues. Germline V gives CDR1 SGHNT, CDR2 YYREEE (reference sequence). The CDR3 loop is CASSQERQGSSGNTIYF. The CDR3 coding sequence is TGTGCCAGCAGCCAGGAGAGACAGGGTTCTTCTGGAAACACCATATATTTT.

This chain links TRBV15 with TRBJ1-1; possible D gene TRBD1, 5 bases. This CDR3 has 14 amino acids. Germline CDR1 and CDR2: LNHNV and YYDKDF (reference sequence). Trimming left V 1 base short and J 3 bases short, with 9 bases between. This chain's CDR3 is CATSRGQQYTEAFF. For the CDR3, the DNA is TGTGCCACCAGCAGAGGACAGCAGTACACTGAAGCTTTCTTT.

The chain has TRBV30 and TRBJ2-7, with 7 bases fitting TRBD2. With V trimmed by 3 bases and J by 3 bases, 8 bases remained unmatched. Germline V lookup: CDR1 GTSNPN, CDR2 SVGIG (reference sequence). The CDR3 is 14 residues long. CDR3 amino acids: CAWSPHGGVYEQYF. DNA for the CDR3: TGTGCCTGGAGCCCCCATGGGGGGGTCTACGAGCAGTACTTC.

This rearrangement joins TRBV5-1 to TRBJ1-1, with TRBD1 matching over 7 bases. The trim removed 0 bases at V and 4 bases at J, leaving 6 bases unmatched. Germline loops: CDR1 SGHRS, CDR2 YFSETQ. This CDR3 has 15 residues. This CDR3 is CASSLGGTEGTEAFF. CDR3 coding DNA: TGCGCCAGCAGCTTGGGTGGGACAGAAGGCACTGAAGCTTTCTTT. Drawing the rest from reference TRBV5-1 and TRBJ1-1, the complete variable domain is KAGVTQTPRYLIKTRGQQVTLSCSPISGHRSVSWYQQTPGQGLQFLFEYFSETQRNKGNFPGRFSGRQFSNSRSEMNVSTLELGDSALYLCASSLGGTEGTEAFFGQGTRLTVV.

Here the CDR3 reads CSVEDGPRGEKLFF. CDR3 nucleotide sequence: TGCAGCGTTGAAGATGGACCGAGGGGTGAAAAACTGTTTTTT. This chain links TRBV29-1 with TRBJ1-4, with D perhaps TRBD1 (5 bases). The CDR3 consists of 14 residues. The V and J ends lost 0 bases and 7 bases respectively, with 12 bases between them. Germline values: CDR1 SQVTM, CDR2 ANQGSEA.

The CDR3 DNA follows: TGTGCCAGCAGCTTGGATCTAGCGGGTAGGGAGCAGTTCTTC. Protein product: CASSLDLAGREQFF. The chain has TRBV5-8 and TRBJ2-1; 8 bases are a match to TRBD2. V lost 0 bases to trimming and J lost 10 bases; unmatched junction nucleotides: 6. This CDR3 is 14 amino acids long. Looked up from germline, CDR1 is SGHTS and CDR2 is YDEGEE.

The rearrangement joins TRBV4-1 to TRBJ2-1; D may match TRBD1 or TRBD2 (9 bases each). There are 19 residues in the CDR3. The V end lost 0 bases, the J end lost 7 bases, and 25 bases lay between the germline ends. Per germline, CDR1 MGHRA and CDR2 YSYEKL. CDR3 sequence reads: CASSQEGQGAGLAWNEQFF. CDR3 nucleotide sequence: TGCGCCAGCAGCCAAGAGGGACAGGGAGCAGGACTAGCGTGGAATGAGCAGTTCTTC.

This chain links TRBV14 with TRBJ2-7, with 7 bases that match TRBD1. The V and J ends lost 4 bases and 2 bases, in that order; junction bases with no gene match: 11. CDR1 SGHDN and CDR2 FVKESK come from the germline V gene. The CDR3 extends over 16 amino acids. CDR3 in DNA: TGTGCCAGCAGCCGATATGCCGGGACAGCCACCTACGAGCAGTACTTC. This encodes CASSRYAGTATYEQYF.

The chain couples TRBV30 to TRBJ1-2; 8 nucleotides match TRBD1. Germline lookup yields CDR1 GTSNPN and CDR2 SVGIG (reference sequence). V trimming: 3 bases; J trimming: 8 bases; junction bases outside the gene matches: 11. CDR3 size: 14 residues. CDR3 nucleotides: TGTGCCTGGAGAGCCCAGGGGGCGTACGGGGGCTACACCTTC. It translates to CAWRAQGAYGGYTF.

The chain employs TRBV27 and TRBJ2-6; D is unclear. The CDR3 covers 16 residues. Germline V gives CDR1 MNHEY, CDR2 SMNVEV (reference sequence). The ends were cut back, 4 bases at V and 4 bases at J, with 14 bases in the middle. CDR3 in amino acids: CASSSSDASGANVLTF. CDR3 coding DNA: TGTGCCAGCAGTTCCTCGGACGCCTCGGGGGCCAACGTCCTGACTTTC.

The rearrangement joins TRBV19 to TRBJ2-5; 8 bases are shared with TRBD1. This CDR3 region has 15 residues. The junction had 6 bases not matched to a gene; V was cut back by 3 bases and J by 3 bases. CDR1 LNHDA and CDR2 SQIVND come from the germline V gene (reference sequence). Written as DNA, the CDR3 is TGTGCCAGTAGTATCGGAGACAGGGGAAAAGAGACCCAGTACTTC. It encodes CASSIGDRGKETQYF.

The V call is TRBV19, the J call TRBJ1-3; a weak D match, TRBD1 (6 bases). CDR1 LNHDA and CDR2 SQIVND come from the germline V gene (reference sequence). The CDR3 runs to 15 residues. The V end lost 9 bases, the J end lost 4 bases, and 19 bases lay between the germline ends. The CDR3 coding sequence is TGTGCCAGCACCGACAGGCGTCGGATCGGAAACACCATATATTTT. Amino acid sequence: CASTDRRRIGNTIYF.

The chain employs TRBV7-2 and TRBJ1-3; D perhaps matches TRBD1 (5 bases). V was clipped by 4 bases and J by 0 bases, with 10 bases between them. The V gene's germline CDR1 is SGHTA and CDR2 FQGNSA. The CDR3 is 15 amino acids. CDR3 DNA sequence: TGTGCCAGCAGCTCGGGACTGTACTCTGGAAACACCATATATTTT. Encoded protein: CASSSGLYSGNTIYF.

The rearrangement links TRBV14 to TRBJ2-1; TRBD2 matches at 10 bases. CDR1 and CDR2 from the germline V gene are SGHDN and FVKESK. The V segment lost 4 bases and the J segment 1 base; nucleotides outside the gene matches: 1. CDR3 length equals 15 residues. The CDR3 protein is CASSLSGGSYNEQFF. The CDR3 DNA reads TGTGCCAGCAGCCTTAGCGGGGGGTCCTACAATGAGCAGTTCTTC.

The rearrangement links TRBV7-8 to TRBJ2-7, with D hard to call. Germline V gene sequence: CDR1 SGHVS, CDR2 FQNEAQ. Trimming cost V 1 base and J 3 bases, with 7 bases left between them. The CDR3 totals 13 residues. The CDR3 here is CASSLGAGYEQYF. The DNA of the CDR3 is TGTGCCAGCAGCTTAGGGGCTGGCTACGAGCAGTACTTC.

The CDR3 reads CASSRIPGLAGDQYEQYF. The CDR3 nucleotides are TGCGCCAGCAGCCGTATACCGGGACTAGCGGGAGATCAGTACGAGCAGTACTTC. J is TRBJ2-7 and V is TRBV4-1, with 14 bases fitting TRBD2. V lost 4 bases and J lost 4; bases outside the gene matches: 12. Germline CDR1 and CDR2: MGHRA and YSYEKL. The length of the CDR3 is 18 residues.

V gene TRBV9 combines with J gene TRBJ2-2; TRBD2 matches 7 bases. V lost 5 bases and J lost 4; bases outside the gene matches: 8. Germline V CDR1 and CDR2: SGDLS, YYNGEE. This CDR3 region has 15 residues. The CDR3 bases are TGTGCCAGCAGGAGGGAGGGACCGGGCACCGGGGAGCTGTTTTTT. Its protein is CASRREGPGTGELFF.